This T cell receptor (beta chain) is drawn from a study of post-analysis software for immune sequencing data. The TCR beta cDNA libraries carried unique molecular identifiers. TCRdb itself ran the PCR reads through MiXCR, one entry per CDR3 protein. The repertoire includes more than 500,000 distinct CDR3 sequences, approximately 31% of them detected once, and roughly 6% sits in the top ten. This clonotype was observed a few times. Its antigen is still unknown. The CDR3 runs to 14 residues. Germline V gene sequence: CDR1 DFQATT, CDR2 SNEGSKA (reference sequence). V lost 4 bases, J lost 3 bases, and 16 bases lay in between. Study conclusions and caveats: With TRBV5-6, TRBV5-1 and TRBV20-1 included, about 5 TRBV segments were more frequent in patients than in controls.

The receptor was isolated from a girl under 18 with multiple sclerosis. The chain is built from TRBV20-1 and TRBJ2-7, with TRBD2 as a possible D gene (7 bases). Sequenced input: blood. The DNA of the CDR3 is TGCAGTGCTACATTTGGGGGGGGGCACTACGAGCAGTACTTC. Translated, it gives CSATFGGGHYEQYF.